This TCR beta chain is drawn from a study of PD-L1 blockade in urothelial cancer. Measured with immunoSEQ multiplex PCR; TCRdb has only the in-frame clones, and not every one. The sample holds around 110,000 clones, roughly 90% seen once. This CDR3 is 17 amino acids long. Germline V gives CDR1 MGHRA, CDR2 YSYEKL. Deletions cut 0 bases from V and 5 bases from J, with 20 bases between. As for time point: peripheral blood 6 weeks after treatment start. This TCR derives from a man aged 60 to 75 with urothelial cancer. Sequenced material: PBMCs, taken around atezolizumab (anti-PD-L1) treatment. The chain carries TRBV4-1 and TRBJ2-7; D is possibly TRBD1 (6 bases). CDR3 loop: CASSQDKGVTGFDEQYF. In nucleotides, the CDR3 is TGCGCCAGCAGCCAAGATAAGGGGGTCACGGGTTTCGACGAGCAGTACTTC.